This record covers a single TCR beta chain. Its cognate antigen has yet to be identified. No clone much larger than this one lies a single base away; base qualities are absent. The CDR3 regions of human TCRbeta chains were analyzed by immunosequencing. In the source study's methods: TCRs in the repertoires were matched against a reference library of SARS-CoV-2-specific TCRs that had been generated with the MIRA antigen-specificity platform. Breadth was defined as the fraction of unique TCRs that were SARS-CoV-2-associated, and depth was defined as the fraction of total T cells that were SARS-CoV-2-associated. Each spike-specific TCR was assigned to its reactive spike region and to a CD4 or CD8 class using the MIRA data. Log10-transformed breadth and depth values were compared by one-way ANOVA with Sidak's multiple comparisons tests. This is the immuneACCESS table as TCRdb keeps it, with only in-frame sequences that have V and J called. A part of the clones is gone; compared with another copy, unresolved V genes explain less than half, and the rest is unexplained. The V and J calls and the clone size are those of that table, but D and trimming were determined from the DNA. This sample gives some 190,000 clones in total; approximately 86% of them show up just once. 7.7% of the sample is in the top ten clones.

What this sample's time point label stands for: baseline before first vaccination. Vaccinee samples came from UK trials COV001 and COV002, including a single-blind randomized controlled phase 2/3 trial of AZD1222 (ChAdOx1 nCoV-19) in healthy adults. Trial participant PBMC samples were collected at day 0 and day 28 after the second dose for TCRbeta chain sequencing. This sample was taken from a study of T cell responses to AZD1222 COVID-19 vaccine (dated by TCRdb to about 2021). Context from the whole study: AZD1222 recipients whose second dose came at about 4 weeks and those whose second dose came at about 12 weeks were combined into one group, since spike-specific TCR depth and breadth did not differ between the two schedules. Trial participants were enrolled into age subgroups of 18-55, 56-69 and 70-plus years, which contained about 160, 30 and 59 TCR-sequenced participants, respectively. A total of approximately 240 trial participants underwent TCR sequencing, of whom some 210 received two doses of AZD1222 and 26 received two doses of the MenACWY control vaccine. Broader findings and caveats from the paper: Epitopes outside the regions mutated in the B.1.351 and B.1.1.7 variants were reportedly recognized by nearly half of the unique spike-specific TCRs. The 56-69-year group was small, and its depth increase did not reach significance, likely because of low power. A significant rise in spike-specific TCR breadth and depth was observed after two AZD1222 doses relative to day 0 and relative to MenACWY recipients. Conclusions about previously exposed vaccinees are limited because only five to seven AZD1222 recipients were SARS-CoV-2 seropositive at baseline. Participants were mostly white British and included more females than males, and it was suggested by the authors that clonal diversity may have been underestimated. Because no day 14 peak-response samples were available, repertoires were characterized only after the peak T cell response. CD4 TCRs associated with the vaccine covered the entire spike protein, and the dominant responses were in regions 160-218 and 743-854.

At the junction V is shortened by 8 bases and J by 4 bases, with 10 bases in between. The CDR3, from cysteine to phenylalanine, totals 12 residues. Solely the CDR3 DNA is kept, with 36 bases framed from the first base. The germline V gene encodes CDR1 MNHEY and CDR2 SMNVEV (reference sequence). The starting material was peripheral blood, obtained on day 0 of AZD1222 vaccination. The V and J genes are TRBV27 and TRBJ2-3; the D region possibly corresponds to TRBD1 (6 bases align). This receptor was identified in an adult in good health. The CDR3 reads CASGQSADTQYF. The nucleotide sequence is TGTGCCAGCGGACAGAGCGCAGATACGCAGTATTTT.